The next 3 T cell receptor beta chains were all read from a single sample in a study of blood T cells in healthy people across ages. A second PCR of 7 to 11 cycles used a sample-barcoded 5' primer and a J-beta primer mix. TCRdb reprocessed the 5' RACE reads with MiXCR, giving one entry per CDR3 protein. The repertoire has 550,000 to 600,000 distinct CDR3 sequences, 40% to 50% of them found once; the top ten carry roughly 24%. Sequencing was carried out using blood. Source of these receptors: a man older than 75 in good health.

This clonotype was recorded a few times. The chain carries TRBV12-3 or TRBV12-4 and TRBJ2-1, with 7 bases fitting TRBD1. J lost 2 bases, V lost 7 bases, and 5 bases had no gene match. The length of the CDR3 is 14 residues. The CDR3 bases are TGTGCCAGCACCTTGGGGACAGCCTACAATGAGCAGTTCTTC. Its translation: CASTLGTAYNEQFF.

The V and J genes are TRBV6-5 and TRBJ1-1; TRBD1 aligns across 9 bases. The CDR3 sequence is 13 residues long. Trimming cost V 6 bases and J 6 bases; bases outside gene matches: 5. CDR1 is MNHEY, CDR2 SVGAGI, per germline. The chain's CDR3 is CASSRDRVAEAFF. DNA of the CDR3: TGTGCCAGCAGCCGGGACAGGGTTGCTGAAGCTTTCTTT.

The table lists this clonotype with many counts. The chain employs TRBV6-6 and TRBJ2-7, with D possibly matching TRBD2 (5 bases). V was clipped by 2 bases and J by 5 bases, with 7 bases between them. This CDR3 has 12 residues. Germline CDR1 MNHNY, CDR2 SVGAGI (reference sequence). CDR3 sequence (DNA): TGTGCCAGCAGTTACGACTATGACGAGCAGTACTTC. Translation: CASSYDYDEQYF.